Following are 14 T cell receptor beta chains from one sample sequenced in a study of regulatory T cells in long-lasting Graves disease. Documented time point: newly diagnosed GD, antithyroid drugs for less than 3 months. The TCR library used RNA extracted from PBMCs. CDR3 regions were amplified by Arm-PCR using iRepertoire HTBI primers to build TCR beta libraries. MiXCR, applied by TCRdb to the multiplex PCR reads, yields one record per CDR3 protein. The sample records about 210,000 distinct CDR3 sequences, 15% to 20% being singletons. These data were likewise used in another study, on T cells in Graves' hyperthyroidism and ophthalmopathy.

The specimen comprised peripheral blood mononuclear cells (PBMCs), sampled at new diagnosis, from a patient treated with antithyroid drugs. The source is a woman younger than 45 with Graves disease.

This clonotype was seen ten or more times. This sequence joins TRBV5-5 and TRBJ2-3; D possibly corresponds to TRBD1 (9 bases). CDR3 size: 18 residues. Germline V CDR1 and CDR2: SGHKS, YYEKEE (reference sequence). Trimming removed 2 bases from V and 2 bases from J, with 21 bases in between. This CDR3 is CASSFKVAGQGYTDTQYF. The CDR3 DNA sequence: TGTGCCAGCAGCTTCAAGGTAGCGGGACAGGGCTACACAGATACGCAGTATTTT. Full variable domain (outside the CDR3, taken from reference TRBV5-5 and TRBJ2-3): DAGVTQSPTHLIKTRGQQVTLRCSPISGHKSVSWYQQVLGQGPQFIFQYYEKEERGRGNFPDRFSARQFPNYSSELNVNALLLGDSALYLCASSFKVAGQGYTDTQYFGPGTRLTVL.

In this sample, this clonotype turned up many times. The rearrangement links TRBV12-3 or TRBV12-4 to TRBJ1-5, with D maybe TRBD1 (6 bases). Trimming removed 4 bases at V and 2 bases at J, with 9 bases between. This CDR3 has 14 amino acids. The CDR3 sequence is CASSSRQGNQPQHF. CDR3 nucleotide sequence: TGTGCCAGCAGTTCACGACAGGGCAATCAGCCCCAGCATTTT.

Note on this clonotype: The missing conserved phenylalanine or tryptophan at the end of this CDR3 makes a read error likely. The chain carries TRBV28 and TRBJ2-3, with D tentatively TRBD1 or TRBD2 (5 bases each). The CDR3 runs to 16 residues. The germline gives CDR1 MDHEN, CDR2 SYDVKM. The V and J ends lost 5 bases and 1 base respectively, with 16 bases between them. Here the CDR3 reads CASSPYGTLGTDTQYL. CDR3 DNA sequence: TGTGCCAGCAGTCCATACGGGACCCTCGGCACAGATACGCAGTATCTT.

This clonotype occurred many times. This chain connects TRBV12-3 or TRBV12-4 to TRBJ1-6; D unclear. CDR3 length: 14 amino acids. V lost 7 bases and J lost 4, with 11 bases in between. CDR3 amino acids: CASTEEFYNSPLHF. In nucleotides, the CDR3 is TGTGCCAGCACCGAAGAGTTTTATAATTCACCCCTCCACTTT.

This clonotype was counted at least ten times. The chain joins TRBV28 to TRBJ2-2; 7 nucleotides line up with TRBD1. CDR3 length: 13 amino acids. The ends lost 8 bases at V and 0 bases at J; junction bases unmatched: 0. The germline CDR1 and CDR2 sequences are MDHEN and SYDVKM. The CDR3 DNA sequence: TGTGCCAGCGGGACAGCGAACACCGGGGAGCTGTTTTTT. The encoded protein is CASGTANTGELFF.

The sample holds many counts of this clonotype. The CDR3 loop reads CASSLMAGGLSEQYF. Here the CDR3 DNA reads TGTGCCAGCAGCTTAATGGCGGGGGGCCTCAGCGAGCAGTACTTC. The chain is built from TRBV7-2 and TRBJ2-7, with TRBD2 matching over 8 bases. V shed 2 bases and J 6 bases; nucleotides not matched to a gene: 9. Per the germline V gene, CDR1 is SGHTA and CDR2 is FQGNSA. The CDR3 covers 15 residues.

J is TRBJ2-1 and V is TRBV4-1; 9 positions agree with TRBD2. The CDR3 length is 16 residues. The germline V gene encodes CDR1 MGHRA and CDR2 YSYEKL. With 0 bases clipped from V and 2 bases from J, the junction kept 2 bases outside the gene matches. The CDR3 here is CASSQDAGGAYNEQFF. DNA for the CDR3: TGCGCCAGCAGCCAAGATGCGGGAGGGGCCTACAATGAGCAGTTCTTC.

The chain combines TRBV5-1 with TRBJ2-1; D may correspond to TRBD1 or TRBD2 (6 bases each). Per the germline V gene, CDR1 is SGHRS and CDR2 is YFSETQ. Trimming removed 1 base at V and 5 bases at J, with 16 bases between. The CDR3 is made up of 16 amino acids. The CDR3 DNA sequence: TGCGCCAGCAGCTTGTCAGGGGCTCGCGGGAACAATGAGCAGTTCTTC. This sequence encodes CASSLSGARGNNEQFF.

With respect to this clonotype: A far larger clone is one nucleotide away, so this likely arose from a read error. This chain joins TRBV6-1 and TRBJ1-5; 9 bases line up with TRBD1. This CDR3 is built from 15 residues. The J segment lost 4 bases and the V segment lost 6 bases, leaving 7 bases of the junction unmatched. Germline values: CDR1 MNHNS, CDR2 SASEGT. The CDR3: CASRPGQGENQPQHF. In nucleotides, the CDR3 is TGTGCCAGCAGGCCGGGACAGGGCGAAAATCAGCCCCAGCATTTT.

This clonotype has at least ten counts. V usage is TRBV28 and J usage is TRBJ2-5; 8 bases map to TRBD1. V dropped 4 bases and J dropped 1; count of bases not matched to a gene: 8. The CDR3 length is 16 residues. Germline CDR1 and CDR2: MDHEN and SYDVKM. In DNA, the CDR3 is TGTGCCAGCAGTTCTTACTTGACAGGGGCCCAAGAGACCCAGTACTTC. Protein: CASSSYLTGAQETQYF.

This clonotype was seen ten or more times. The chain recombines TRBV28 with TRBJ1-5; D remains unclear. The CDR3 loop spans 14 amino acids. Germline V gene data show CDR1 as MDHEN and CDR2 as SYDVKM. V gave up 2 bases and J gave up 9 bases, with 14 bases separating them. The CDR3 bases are TGTGCCAGCAGTTTAGTAAGGAACAGTGGGCCCCAGCATTTT. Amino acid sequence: CASSLVRNSGPQHF.

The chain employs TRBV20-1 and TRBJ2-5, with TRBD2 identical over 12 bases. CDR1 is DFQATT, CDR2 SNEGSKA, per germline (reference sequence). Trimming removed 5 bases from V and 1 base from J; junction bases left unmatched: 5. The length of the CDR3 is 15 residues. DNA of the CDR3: TGCAGTGCTCGACTAGCGGGGGCCCCCCAAGAGACCCAGTACTTC. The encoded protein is CSARLAGAPQETQYF.

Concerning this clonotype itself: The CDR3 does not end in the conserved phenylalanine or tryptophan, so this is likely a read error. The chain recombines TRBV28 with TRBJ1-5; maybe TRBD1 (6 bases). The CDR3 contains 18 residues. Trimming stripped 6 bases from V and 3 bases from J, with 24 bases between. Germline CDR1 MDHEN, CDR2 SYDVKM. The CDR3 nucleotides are TGTGCCAGCAGACCCCCTGTTGGGGGGCGAAGAGACAATCAGCCCCAGCATTCT. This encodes CASRPPVGGRRDNQPQHS.

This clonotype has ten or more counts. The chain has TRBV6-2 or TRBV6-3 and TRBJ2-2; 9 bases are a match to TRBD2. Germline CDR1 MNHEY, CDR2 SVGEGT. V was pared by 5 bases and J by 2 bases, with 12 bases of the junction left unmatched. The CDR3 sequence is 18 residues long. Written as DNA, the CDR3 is TGTGCCAGCAGTCTAACACTTCCGGGACTAGCCAACACCGGGGAGCTGTTTTTT. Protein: CASSLTLPGLANTGELFF.